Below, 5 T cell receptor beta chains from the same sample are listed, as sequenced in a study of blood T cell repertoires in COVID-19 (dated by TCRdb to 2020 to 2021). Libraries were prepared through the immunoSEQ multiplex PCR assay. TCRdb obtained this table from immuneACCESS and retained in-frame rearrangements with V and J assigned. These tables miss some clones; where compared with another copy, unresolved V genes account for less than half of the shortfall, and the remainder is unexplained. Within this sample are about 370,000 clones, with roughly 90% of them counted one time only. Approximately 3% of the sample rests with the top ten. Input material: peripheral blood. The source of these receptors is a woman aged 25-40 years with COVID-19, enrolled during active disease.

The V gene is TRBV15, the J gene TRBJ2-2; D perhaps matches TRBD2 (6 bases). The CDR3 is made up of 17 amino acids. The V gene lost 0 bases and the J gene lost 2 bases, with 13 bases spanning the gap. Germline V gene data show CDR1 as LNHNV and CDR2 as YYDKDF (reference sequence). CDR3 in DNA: TGTGCCACCAGCAGAGACCGACTAGGGGCAAACACCGGGGAGCTGTTTTTT. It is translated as CATSRDRLGANTGELFF.

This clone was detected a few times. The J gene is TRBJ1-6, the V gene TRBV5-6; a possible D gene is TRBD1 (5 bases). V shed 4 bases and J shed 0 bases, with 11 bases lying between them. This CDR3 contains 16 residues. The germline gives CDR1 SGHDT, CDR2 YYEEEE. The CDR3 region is CASSPGLFSYNSPLHF. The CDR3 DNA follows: TGTGCCAGCAGCCCGGGACTTTTCTCCTATAATTCACCCCTCCACTTT. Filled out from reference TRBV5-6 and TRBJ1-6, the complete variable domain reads DAGVTQSPTHLIKTRGQQVTLRCSPKSGHDTVSWYQQALGQGPQFIFQYYEEEERQRGNFPDRFSGHQFPNYSSELNVNALLLGDSALYLCASSPGLFSYNSPLHFGNGTRLTVT.

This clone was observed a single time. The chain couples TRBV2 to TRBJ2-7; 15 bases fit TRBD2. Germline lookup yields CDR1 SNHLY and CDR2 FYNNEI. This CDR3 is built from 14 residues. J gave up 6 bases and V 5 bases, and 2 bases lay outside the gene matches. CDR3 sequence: CASSRTSGRVEQYV. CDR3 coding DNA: TGTGCCAGCAGTCGGACTAGCGGGAGGGTCGAGCAGTACGTC.

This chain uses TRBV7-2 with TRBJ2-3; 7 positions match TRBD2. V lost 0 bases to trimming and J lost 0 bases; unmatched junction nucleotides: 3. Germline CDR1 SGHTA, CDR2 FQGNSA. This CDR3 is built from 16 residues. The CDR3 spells CASSLAWGGSTDTQYF. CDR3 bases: TGTGCCAGCAGCTTAGCGTGGGGAGGGAGCACAGATACGCAGTATTTT.

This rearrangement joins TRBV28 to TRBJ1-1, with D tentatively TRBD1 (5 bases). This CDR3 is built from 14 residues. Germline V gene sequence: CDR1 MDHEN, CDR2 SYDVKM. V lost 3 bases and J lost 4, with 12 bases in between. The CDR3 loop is CASSLQGRGTEAFF. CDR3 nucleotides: TGTGCCAGCAGTTTGCAGGGAAGGGGCACTGAAGCTTTCTTT.